This T cell receptor (beta chain) derives from a study of CD8 T cells in ankylosing spondylitis. Whole-study results and caveats: Both synovial fluid and blood in reactive arthritis had previously been reported to carry some motif variants.

Turning to this clonotype: The target antigen is unknown.

The V gene lost 1 base and the J gene lost 5 bases, with 11 bases spanning the gap. CDR1 SGHVS and CDR2 FNYEAQ come from the germline V gene. This CDR3 has 14 amino acids. TCRdb re-called the 5' RACE reads through MiXCR, storing one row per CDR3 protein. This table has 200,000 to 300,000 distinct CDR3 sequences, 7% to 10% appearing once. The chain has TRBV7-6 and TRBJ2-5; D might be TRBD2 (6 bases). The source is a female donor with ankylosing spondylitis or in good health (not recorded which). Sequences were obtained from blood, either unsorted or a sorted T cell fraction (not recorded which). The chain's CDR3 is CASSLVGGAETQYF. DNA for the CDR3: TGTGCCAGCAGCTTAGTCGGGGGAGCGGAGACCCAGTACTTC.